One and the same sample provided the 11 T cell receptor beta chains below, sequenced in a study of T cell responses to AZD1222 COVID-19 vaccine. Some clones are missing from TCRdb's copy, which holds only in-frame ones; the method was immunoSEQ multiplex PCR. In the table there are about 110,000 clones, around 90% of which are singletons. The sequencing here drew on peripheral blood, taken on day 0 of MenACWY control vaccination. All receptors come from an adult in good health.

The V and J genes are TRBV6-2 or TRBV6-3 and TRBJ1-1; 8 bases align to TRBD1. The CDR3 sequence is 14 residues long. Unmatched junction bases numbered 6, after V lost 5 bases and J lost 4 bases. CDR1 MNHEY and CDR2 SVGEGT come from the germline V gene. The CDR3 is CASSPGGAVTEAFF. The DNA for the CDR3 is TGTGCCAGCAGTCCAGGGGGCGCGGTCACTGAAGCTTTCTTT.

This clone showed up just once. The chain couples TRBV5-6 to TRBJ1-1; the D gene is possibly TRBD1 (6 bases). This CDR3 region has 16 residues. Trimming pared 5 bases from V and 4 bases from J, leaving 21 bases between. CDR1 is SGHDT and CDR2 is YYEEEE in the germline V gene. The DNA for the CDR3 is TGTGCCAGCAGTTCCTACCGCAGGGGTGGAATCACTGAAGCTTTCTTT. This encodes CASSSYRRGGITEAFF.

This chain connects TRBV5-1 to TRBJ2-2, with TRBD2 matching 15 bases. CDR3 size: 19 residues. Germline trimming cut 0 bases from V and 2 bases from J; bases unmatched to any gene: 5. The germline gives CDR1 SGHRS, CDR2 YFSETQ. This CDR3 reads CASSLEGLAGGPNTGELFF. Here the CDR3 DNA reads TGCGCCAGCAGCTTGGAGGGACTAGCGGGAGGCCCAAACACCGGGGAGCTGTTTTTT. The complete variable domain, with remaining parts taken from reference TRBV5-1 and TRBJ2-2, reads KAGVTQTPRYLIKTRGQQVTLSCSPISGHRSVSWYQQTPGQGLQFLFEYFSETQRNKGNFPGRFSGRQFSNSRSEMNVSTLELGDSALYLCASSLEGLAGGPNTGELFFGEGSRLTVL.

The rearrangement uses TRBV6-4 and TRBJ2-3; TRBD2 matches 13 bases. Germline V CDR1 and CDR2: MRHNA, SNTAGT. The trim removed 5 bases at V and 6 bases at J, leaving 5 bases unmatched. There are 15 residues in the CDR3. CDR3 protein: CASSRTSGGRDTQYF. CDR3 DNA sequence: TGTGCCAGCAGTCGGACTAGCGGGGGAAGGGATACGCAGTATTTT.

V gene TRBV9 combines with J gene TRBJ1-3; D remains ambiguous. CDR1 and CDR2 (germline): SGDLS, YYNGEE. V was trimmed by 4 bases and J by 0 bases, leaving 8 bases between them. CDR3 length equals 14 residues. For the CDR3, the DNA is TGTGCCAGCAGCCCGAGGGTCTCTGGAAACACCATATATTTT. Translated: CASSPRVSGNTIYF.

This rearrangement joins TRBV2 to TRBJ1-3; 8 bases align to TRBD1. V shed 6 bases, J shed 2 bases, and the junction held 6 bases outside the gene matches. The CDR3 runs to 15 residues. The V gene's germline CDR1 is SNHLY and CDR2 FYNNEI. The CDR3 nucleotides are TGTGCCAGCAGAGAACAGGGGGTGCCTGGAAACACCATATATTTT. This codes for CASREQGVPGNTIYF.

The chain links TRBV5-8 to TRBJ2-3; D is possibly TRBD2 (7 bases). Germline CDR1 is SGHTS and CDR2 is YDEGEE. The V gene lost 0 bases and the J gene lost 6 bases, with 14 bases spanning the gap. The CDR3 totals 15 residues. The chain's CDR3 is CASSLGAGAFDTQYF. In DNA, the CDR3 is TGTGCCAGCAGCTTGGGGGCGGGGGCCTTTGATACGCAGTATTTT.

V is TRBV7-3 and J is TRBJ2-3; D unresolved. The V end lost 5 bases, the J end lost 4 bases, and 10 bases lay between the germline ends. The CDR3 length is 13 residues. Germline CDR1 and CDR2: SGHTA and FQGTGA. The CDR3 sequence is CASSEVASDTQYF. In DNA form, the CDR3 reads TGTGCCAGCAGCGAAGTCGCTTCAGATACGCAGTATTTT.

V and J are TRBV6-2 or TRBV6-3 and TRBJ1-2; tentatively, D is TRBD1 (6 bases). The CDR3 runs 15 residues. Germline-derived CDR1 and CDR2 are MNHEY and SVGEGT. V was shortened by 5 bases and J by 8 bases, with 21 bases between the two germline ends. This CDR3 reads CASSTTLGQSSGYTF. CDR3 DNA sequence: TGTGCCAGCAGTACTACCCTGGGACAATCGAGCGGCTACACCTTC.

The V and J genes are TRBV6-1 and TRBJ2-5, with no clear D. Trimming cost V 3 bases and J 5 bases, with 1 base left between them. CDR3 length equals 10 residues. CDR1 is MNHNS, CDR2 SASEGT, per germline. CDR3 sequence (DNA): TGTGCCAGCAGTGAGGAGACCCAGTACTTC. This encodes CASSEETQYF.

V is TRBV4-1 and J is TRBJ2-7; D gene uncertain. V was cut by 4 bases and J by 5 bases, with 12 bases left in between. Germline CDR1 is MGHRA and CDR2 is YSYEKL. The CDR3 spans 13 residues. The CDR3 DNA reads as TGCGCCAGCAGCCTCGGCCCCGGAGACGAGCAGTACTTC. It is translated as CASSLGPGDEQYF.